The sequence of this T cell receptor beta chain was determined in a study of OX40 agonist ivuxolimab in advanced cancers. Overall study results and limits: Low normalized T-cell clonal expansion was additionally recorded for some nonresponders. The expanded peripheral T cells' antigen specificity was not determined. Blood T cells, both CD4+ and CD8+, expanded clonally by week 6 at 0.1 to 3.0 mg/kg.

This CDR3 is built from 17 residues. Germline-derived CDR1 and CDR2 are SGHDN and FVKESK. Germline trimming cut 0 bases from V and 1 base from J; bases unmatched to any gene: 7. Some clones are missing from TCRdb's copy, which holds only in-frame ones; the method was immunoSEQ multiplex PCR. Among about 20,000 clones listed, 75% to 95% were seen once. Samples of blood were obtained at baseline, on cycle 4 day 1, and on cycle 7 day 1. Comments on this clone: The target antigen is unknown.

The specimen comprised CD4+ or CD8+ T cells sorted from blood, sampled in a trial of the OX40 agonist ivuxolimab. This TCR derives from an adult with an advanced solid tumor such as melanoma, head and neck, liver or kidney cancer. V usage is TRBV14 and J usage is TRBJ1-1; TRBD1 matches at 8 bases. CDR3 amino acids: CASSQDFRTGRNTEAFF. For the CDR3, the DNA is TGTGCCAGCAGCCAAGACTTCAGGACAGGGAGGAACACTGAAGCTTTCTTT.